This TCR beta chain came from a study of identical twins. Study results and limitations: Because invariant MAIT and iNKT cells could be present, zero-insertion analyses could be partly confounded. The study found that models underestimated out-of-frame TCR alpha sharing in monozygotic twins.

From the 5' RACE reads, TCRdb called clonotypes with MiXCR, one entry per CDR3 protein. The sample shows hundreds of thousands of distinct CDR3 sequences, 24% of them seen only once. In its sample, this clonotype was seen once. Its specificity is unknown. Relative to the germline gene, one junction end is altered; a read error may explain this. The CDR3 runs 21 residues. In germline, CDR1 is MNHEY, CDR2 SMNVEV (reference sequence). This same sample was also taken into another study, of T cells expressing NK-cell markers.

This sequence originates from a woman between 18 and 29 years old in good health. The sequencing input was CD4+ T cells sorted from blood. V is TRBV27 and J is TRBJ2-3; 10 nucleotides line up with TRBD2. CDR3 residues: CASSSSTYKRGGQTSTDSQYF. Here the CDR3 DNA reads TGTGCCAGCAGTTCCTCCACCTACAAGCGGGGGGGCCAAACTAGCACAGATTCGCAGTATTTT.